This is a list of T cell receptor beta chains from one sample in a study of vaccination and CD4 T cells after COVID-19. Their target antigens are unknown. TCRdb re-called the PCR reads through MiXCR, storing one row per CDR3 protein. The sample lists 9,500 to 15,000 distinct CDR3 sequences; approximately 55% were seen once. The sequenced material came from CD4+ T cells from blood, cultured in vitro. The receptors come from a human donor who had recovered from COVID-19. CDR3s include the opening cysteine and the closing phenylalanine or tryptophan. A D gene is named only where the DNA matches it firmly. Expanded clones get a size class; other rows say once, few or many, or leave the size out.

TRBJ2-1,TRBV5-1,few,NA,TGCGCCAGCAGCTTGGATGGGGGGCTGGGCAATGAGCAGTTCTTC,CASSLDGGLGNEQFF
TRBJ2-3,TRBV2,few,NA,TGTGCCAGCATGGGGAACTCAGCTAGCACAGATACGCAGTATTTT,CASMGNSASTDTQYF
TRBJ1-2,TRBV29-1,NA,TRBD1,TGCAGCGTTCCTGGACAGGGCGGAGTGTATGGCTACACCTTC,CSVPGQGGVYGYTF
TRBJ2-1,TRBV27,few,TRBD1,TGTGCCACCTGTGCCGGACTTGGGACAGGGTTTAGAAATGAGCAGTTCTTC,CATCAGLGTGFRNEQFF
TRBJ2-2,TRBV11-3,few,TRBD1,TGTGCCAGCAGCCCCTGGGGACAGGACACGAACACCGGGGAGCTGTTTTTT,CASSPWGQDTNTGELFF
TRBJ1-2,TRBV19,NA,TRBD1,TGTGCCAGTAGCAGTCCGGACAGGGGAGGCTACACCTTC,CASSSPDRGGYTF
TRBJ2-7,TRBV15,NA,NA,TGTGCCACCAGCAGGGACGGGGCCTACGAGCAGTACTTC,CATSRDGAYEQYF
TRBJ2-5,TRBV6-1,NA,NA,TGTGCCAGCAGTGGAGCCTCCAGGGTGGTGGAGACCCAGTACTTC,CASSGASRVVETQYF
TRBJ2-2,TRBV12-3/TRBV12-4,NA,NA,TGTGCCAGCAGTTTTTGGCGGCCAACGAACACCGGGGAGCTGTTTTTT,CASSFWRPTNTGELFF
TRBJ2-5,TRBV12-3/TRBV12-4,few,NA,TGTGCCAGCAGTTCCCGAGAGACCCAGTACTTC,CASSSRETQYF
TRBJ2-3,TRBV5-1,NA,NA,TGCGCCAGCAGACAGGAGACAGATACGCAGTATTTT,CASRQETDTQYF
TRBJ1-2,TRBV5-4,NA,NA,TGTGCCAGCAGCCCTGGGGGAGACTATGGCTACACCTTC,CASSPGGDYGYTF
TRBJ1-2,TRBV29-1,NA,TRBD1,TGCAGCGGGACACAGGGGGGCTATGGCTACACCTTC,CSGTQGGYGYTF
TRBJ2-3,TRBV30,NA,NA,TGTGCCTGGACCCTTGGGGGGGGCAGGACAGATACGCAGTATTTT,CAWTLGGGRTDTQYF
TRBJ2-3,TRBV7-7,few,NA,TGTGCTAGCAGCTTAGGTCAGACCACAGATACGCAGTATTTT,CASSLGQTTDTQYF
TRBJ1-1,TRBV30,NA,NA,TGTGCCTGGAGTGTAGAGCAAAGGAAGGGGGGAGCTTTCTTT,CAWSVEQRKGGAFF
TRBJ1-1,TRBV6-5,NA,NA,TGTGCCAGCAGTTACCGGGGAAACACTGAAGCTTTCTTT,CASSYRGNTEAFF
TRBJ1-2,TRBV6-1,NA,TRBD1,TGTGCCAGCACCACCTCCGGGACAGAGAACTATGGCTACACCTTC,CASTTSGTENYGYTF
TRBJ1-4,TRBV7-9,NA,NA,TGTGCCAGCAGCGACCACCCCGGGACCCCTGGCTGGAAACTGTTTTTT,CASSDHPGTPGWKLFF
TRBJ1-2,TRBV6-1,NA,NA,TGTGCCAGCAGTGAAGGGGGTCTGGAAGGTTTTGTCTATGGCTACACCTTC,CASSEGGLEGFVYGYTF
TRBJ2-2,TRBV6-1,once,NA,TGTGCCACCCGGACCCAGCCCTTAAACACCGGGGAGCTGTTTTTT,CATRTQPLNTGELFF
TRBJ2-3,TRBV12-3/TRBV12-4,large,NA,TGTGCCAGCACCCTAAGGGGGATGCAGATAGGTACGCAGTATTTT,CASTLRGMQIGTQYF
TRBJ2-2,TRBV12-3/TRBV12-4,few,TRBD1,TGTGCCAGCAGTCGTCCCGGGACAGTGCGAACCGGGGAGCTGTTTTTT,CASSRPGTVRTGELFF
TRBJ2-2,TRBV19,few,NA,TGTGCCAGTGTACTGGGGGGCACGAACACCGGGGAGCTGTTTTTT,CASVLGGTNTGELFF
TRBJ1-2,TRBV7-9,NA,NA,TGTGCCAGCAGCTTATTGGGGGCAGGGTATGGCTACACCTTC,CASSLLGAGYGYTF
TRBJ2-5,TRBV7-8,NA,NA,TGTGCCAGCAGCTCCTCGAGATGGTTGGGAGTGGGGGACCTCCAAGAGACCCAGTACTTC,CASSSSRWLGVGDLQETQYF
TRBJ2-3,TRBV5-4,NA,TRBD2,TGTGCCAGCAGCTCTAGCGGGGGGCCAGATACGCAGTATTTT,CASSSSGGPDTQYF
TRBJ1-5,TRBV15,few,NA,TGTGCCACCAGCAGAGATCGACGATTCCAACAGCCCCAGCATTTT,CATSRDRRFQQPQHF
TRBJ1-1,TRBV30,NA,NA,TGTGCCTGGACTAGAGACGGTGAAGCTTTCTTT,CAWTRDGEAFF
TRBJ1-5,TRBV5-1,few,NA,TGCGCCAGCAGCTTGGATGGCCAGGGGAATCAGCCCCAGCATTTT,CASSLDGQGNQPQHF
TRBJ1-6,TRBV5-6,NA,NA,TGTGCCAGCAGCCCGGACGCGGGCGCGGCTAATTCACCCCTCCACTTT,CASSPDAGAANSPLHF
TRBJ1-2,TRBV4-1,NA,NA,TGCGCCAGCAGCCCAGGGGCAGCACGAGGTAACTATGGCTACACCTTC,CASSPGAARGNYGYTF
TRBJ2-7,TRBV6-5,NA,NA,TGTGCCAGCAGTTATGGTCAGGGGATCAACGAGCAGTACTTC,CASSYGQGINEQYF
TRBJ1-2,TRBV2,NA,NA,TGTGCCAGCAGTGAATCGGGGGAGGGCGGCTACACCTTC,CASSESGEGGYTF
TRBJ1-1,TRBV12-3/TRBV12-4,NA,NA,TGTGCCAGCAGTTTAGTAGGGGTAAACACTGAAGCTTTCTTT,CASSLVGVNTEAFF
TRBJ1-1,TRBV11-2,NA,NA,TGTGCCAGCAGCTTAGTATTATTAGGTACTGAAGCTTTCTTT,CASSLVLLGTEAFF
TRBJ2-3,TRBV19,NA,NA,TGTGCCAGTAGTCAAGGGGGGGTGTCAGATACGCAGTATTTT,CASSQGGVSDTQYF
TRBJ1-1,TRBV19,NA,TRBD1,TGTGCCAGTGCCAGCTCACGGACAGGCCGGGTCATGAACACTGAAGCTTTCTTT,CASASSRTGRVMNTEAFF
TRBJ1-2,TRBV18,NA,NA,TGTGCCAGCTCACCAGCTACCGGGACGCTGGCTAACTATGGCTACACCTTC,CASSPATGTLANYGYTF
TRBJ1-5,TRBV6-1,NA,NA,TGTGCCAGCAGTGAAGGCAGGCCTTCCAGCAGGCAGCCCCAGCATTTT,CASSEGRPSSRQPQHF
TRBJ1-5,TRBV7-2,NA,NA,TGTGCCAGCAGCTTAAGGGGATTTAGCAATCAGCCCCAGCATTTT,CASSLRGFSNQPQHF
TRBJ2-7,TRBV20-1,few,NA,TGCAGTGCCGTCCAGGGGTCCTACGAGCAGTACTTC,CSAVQGSYEQYF
TRBJ2-7,TRBV19,NA,NA,TGTGCCAGTAGTATAAGGGGGGCCGACGAGCAGTACTTC,CASSIRGADEQYF
TRBJ1-3,TRBV2,NA,NA,TGTGCCAGCAGTCCCATACCCTCTGGAAACACCATATATTTT,CASSPIPSGNTIYF
TRBJ1-1,TRBV2,few,NA,TGTGCCAGCAGTGAAGACAGGAACACTGAAGCTTTCTTT,CASSEDRNTEAFF
TRBJ1-3,TRBV6-1,few,NA,TGTGCCAGCAGTGTAGACAAAGCCTCTGGAAACACCATATATTTT,CASSVDKASGNTIYF
TRBJ1-1,TRBV4-3,NA,NA,TGCGCCAGCAGCCAAGATTCAGGGTGGGAAGCTTTCTTT,CASSQDSGWEAFF
TRBJ2-5,TRBV30,NA,NA,TGTGCCTGGAGTCTCGACCGAAAAGAGACCCAGTACTTC,CAWSLDRKETQYF
TRBJ2-3,TRBV20-1,few,TRBD1,TGCAGTGCTAGAGGTGGGACAGGAAACACAGATACGCAGTATTTT,CSARGGTGNTDTQYF
TRBJ1-3,TRBV5-6,NA,NA,TGTGCCAGCAGCTTGGTGGCTAACTCTGGAAACACCATATATTTT,CASSLVANSGNTIYF
TRBJ1-2,TRBV6-5,NA,NA,TGTGCCAGCAGTTACGACAGGACGAACTATGGCTACACCTTC,CASSYDRTNYGYTF
TRBJ1-1,TRBV6-2/TRBV6-3,NA,NA,TGTGCCAGCAGTTACCAGGGTAGTAACACTGAAGCTTTCTTT,CASSYQGSNTEAFF
TRBJ2-7,TRBV19,NA,NA,TGTGCCAGTAGACGGGGAGCACGGTCCTACGAGCAGTACTTC,CASRRGARSYEQYF
TRBJ1-2,TRBV5-1,NA,NA,TGCGCCAGCAGCCCGGACCAAGGGGTTGGCTACACCTTC,CASSPDQGVGYTF
TRBJ2-5,TRBV10-3,NA,NA,TGTGCCATGAGGCCGGCAGGGAAAGAGACCCAGTACTTC,CAMRPAGKETQYF